Included here is one T cell receptor (beta chain) sequence, with context. Its specificity is not known. This sample was taken from a study of blood T cells in healthy people across ages. Study results and limitations: Diversity of TCR beta per million T cells declined in a roughly linear way with age. The study could not conclusively compare naive and antigen-experienced cells, given its unsorted PBMCs.

Trimming left V 4 bases short and J 1 base short, with 5 bases between. The CDR3 covers 13 residues. CDR1 is KGHDR and CDR2 is SFDVKD in the germline V gene. Primers used in a second PCR of roughly 6 to 12 cycles were a sample-barcoded 5' primer and a J-beta primer mix. TCRdb called the 5' RACE reads again in MiXCR, with one record for every CDR3 protein. The sample has about 800,000 distinct CDR3 sequences, about 62% seen once. The gene calls are TRBV24-1 and TRBJ2-3, with D possibly being TRBD2 (5 bases). This clonotype originated in a man younger than 45 in good health. The sequenced material came from blood. The CDR3 here is CATSEEGTDTQYF. The DNA of the CDR3 is TGTGCCACCAGTGAGGAGGGCACAGATACGCAGTATTTT.